This T cell receptor beta chain was observed in a study of chemoradiotherapy in HPV16-positive cancers. Generated by immunoSEQ multiplex PCR, the TCRdb table keeps only in-frame clones and is missing some. Altogether several thousand clones are present, over 75% being singletons, with the ten largest covering 3.1%. Sequences were derived from tumor tissue, sampled from a patient who underwent chemoradiotherapy. The TCR was taken from a human donor with HPV-associated anogenital cancer.

The chain's CDR3 is CASSDSDTDTQYF. The CDR3 coding sequence is TGTGCCAGCAGTGACTCGGACACAGATACGCAGTATTTT. This chain connects TRBV6-4 to TRBJ2-3; D unresolved. Germline V lookup: CDR1 MRHNA, CDR2 SNTAGT. Trimming took off 0 bases at V and 2 bases at J, with 3 bases between the two ends. The CDR3 runs to 13 residues.